This TCR beta chain was found in a study of blood T cell repertoires in COVID-19. V lost 2 bases and J lost 7, with 8 bases in between. This CDR3 is built from 12 residues. From germline, CDR1 is MGHRA and CDR2 YSYEKL. TCRdb keeps only in-frame clones here, not all; method: immunoSEQ multiplex PCR. Seen here are about 250,000 clones, roughly 87% observed once, and the top ten hold about 2.5%. This TCR derives from a woman aged 25 to 39 with acute COVID-19. The sequenced material came from PBMCs or T cells enriched from blood (not recorded which). The genes are TRBV4-1 and TRBJ1-2; D is undetermined. CDR3 region: CASSQPGGGYTF. The CDR3 bases are TGCGCCAGCAGCCAACCGGGTGGTGGCTACACCTTC.